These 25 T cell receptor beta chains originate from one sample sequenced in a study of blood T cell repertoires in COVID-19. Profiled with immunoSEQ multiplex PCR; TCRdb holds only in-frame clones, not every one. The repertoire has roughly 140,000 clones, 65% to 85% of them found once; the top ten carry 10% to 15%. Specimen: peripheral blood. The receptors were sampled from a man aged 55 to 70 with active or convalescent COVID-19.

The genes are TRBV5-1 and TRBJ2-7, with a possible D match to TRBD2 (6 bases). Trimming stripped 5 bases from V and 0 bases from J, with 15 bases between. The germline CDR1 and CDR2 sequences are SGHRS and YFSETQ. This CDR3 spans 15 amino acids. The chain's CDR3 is CASSSGTLSSYEQYF. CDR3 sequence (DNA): TGCGCCAGCAGTTCCGGGACTTTAAGCTCCTACGAGCAGTACTTC.

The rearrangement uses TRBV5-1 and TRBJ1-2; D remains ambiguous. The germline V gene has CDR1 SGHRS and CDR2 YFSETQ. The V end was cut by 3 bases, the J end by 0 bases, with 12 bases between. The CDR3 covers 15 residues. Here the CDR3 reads CASSSNSRSNYGYTF. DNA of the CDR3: TGCGCCAGCAGCTCAAACTCTCGATCTAACTATGGCTACACCTTC.

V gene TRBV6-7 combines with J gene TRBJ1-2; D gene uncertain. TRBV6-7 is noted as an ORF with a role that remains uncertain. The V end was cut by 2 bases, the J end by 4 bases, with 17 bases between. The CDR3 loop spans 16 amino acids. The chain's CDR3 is CASSYPLGGEIYGYTF. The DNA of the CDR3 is TGTGCCAGCAGTTACCCCCTGGGAGGAGAGATCTATGGCTACACCTTC.

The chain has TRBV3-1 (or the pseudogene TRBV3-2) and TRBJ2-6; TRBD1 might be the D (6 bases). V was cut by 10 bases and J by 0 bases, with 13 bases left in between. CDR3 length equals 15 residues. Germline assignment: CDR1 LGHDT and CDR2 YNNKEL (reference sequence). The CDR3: CAISTGSSGANVLTF. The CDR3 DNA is TGTGCCATTTCGACAGGAAGCTCTGGGGCCAACGTCCTGACTTTC.

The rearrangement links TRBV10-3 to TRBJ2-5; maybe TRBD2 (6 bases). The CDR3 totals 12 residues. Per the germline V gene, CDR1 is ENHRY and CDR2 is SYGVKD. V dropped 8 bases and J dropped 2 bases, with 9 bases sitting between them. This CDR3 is CAIGLAQETQYF. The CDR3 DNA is TGTGCCATCGGCCTAGCGCAAGAGACCCAGTACTTC.

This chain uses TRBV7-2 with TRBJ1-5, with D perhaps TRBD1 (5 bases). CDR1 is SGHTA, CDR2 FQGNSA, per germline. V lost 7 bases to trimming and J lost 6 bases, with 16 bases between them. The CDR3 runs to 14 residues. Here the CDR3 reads CASTRQGDGQPQHF. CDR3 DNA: TGTGCCAGCACCCGACAAGGGGATGGTCAGCCCCAGCATTTT.

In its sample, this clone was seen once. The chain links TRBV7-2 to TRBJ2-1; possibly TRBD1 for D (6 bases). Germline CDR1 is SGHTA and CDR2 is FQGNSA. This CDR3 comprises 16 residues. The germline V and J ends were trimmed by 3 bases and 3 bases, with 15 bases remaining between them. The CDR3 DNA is TGTGCCAGCAGCTTCGCAGGGGTAAGTTACTACAATGAGCAGTTCTTC. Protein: CASSFAGVSYYNEQFF.

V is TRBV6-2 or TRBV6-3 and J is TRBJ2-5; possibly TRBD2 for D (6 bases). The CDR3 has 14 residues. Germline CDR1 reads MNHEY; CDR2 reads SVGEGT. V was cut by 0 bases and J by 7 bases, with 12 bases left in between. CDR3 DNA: TGTGCCAGCAGTTACTCGGAGGGCCGGGGGACCCAGTACTTC. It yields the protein CASSYSEGRGTQYF.

The CDR3 loop is CAWSLQDNQPQHF. CDR3 coding DNA: TGTGCCTGGAGTTTACAGGACAATCAGCCCCAGCATTTT. The rearrangement uses TRBV30 and TRBJ1-5, with D perhaps TRBD1 (5 bases). The CDR3 totals 13 residues. Germline V gene lookup returns CDR1 GTSNPN and CDR2 SVGIG (reference sequence). V lost 2 bases, J lost 3 bases, and 8 bases lay in between.

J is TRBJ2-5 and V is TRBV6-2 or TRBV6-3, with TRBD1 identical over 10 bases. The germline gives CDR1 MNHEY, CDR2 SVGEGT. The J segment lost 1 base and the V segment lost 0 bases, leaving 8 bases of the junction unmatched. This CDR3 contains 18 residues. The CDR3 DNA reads TGTGCCAGCAGTTACTCGAAGGGACAGGGGATGATCCAAGAGACCCAGTACTTC. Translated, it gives CASSYSKGQGMIQETQYF.

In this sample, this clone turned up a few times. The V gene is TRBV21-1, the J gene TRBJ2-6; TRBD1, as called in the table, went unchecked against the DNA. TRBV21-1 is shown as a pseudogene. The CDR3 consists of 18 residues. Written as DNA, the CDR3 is TGTGCCAGCAGCAAACCGGACAGGCGAGACTCTGGGGCCAACGTCCTGACTTTC. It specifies CASSKPDRRDSGANVLTF.

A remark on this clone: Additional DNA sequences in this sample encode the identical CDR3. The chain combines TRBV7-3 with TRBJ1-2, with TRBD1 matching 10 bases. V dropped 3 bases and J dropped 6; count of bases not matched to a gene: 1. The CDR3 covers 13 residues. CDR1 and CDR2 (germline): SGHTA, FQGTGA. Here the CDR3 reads CASSFGQGDGYTF. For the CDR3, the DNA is TGTGCCAGCAGCTTCGGACAGGGGGATGGCTACACCTTC.

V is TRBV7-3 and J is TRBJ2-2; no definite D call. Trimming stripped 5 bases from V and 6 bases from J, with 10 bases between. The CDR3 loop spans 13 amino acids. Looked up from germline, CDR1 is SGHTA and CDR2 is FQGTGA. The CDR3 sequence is CASSQLSPGELFF. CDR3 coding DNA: TGTGCCAGCAGCCAACTTAGCCCCGGGGAGCTGTTTTTT.

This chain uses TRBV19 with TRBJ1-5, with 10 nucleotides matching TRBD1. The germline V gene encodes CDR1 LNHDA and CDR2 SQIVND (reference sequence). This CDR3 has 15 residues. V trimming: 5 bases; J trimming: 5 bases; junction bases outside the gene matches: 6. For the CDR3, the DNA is TGTGCCAGTAGTGACCGGACAGGGGGATATCAGCCCCAGCATTTT. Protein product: CASSDRTGGYQPQHF. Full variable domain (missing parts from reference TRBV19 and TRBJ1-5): DGGITQSPKYLFRKEGQNVTLSCEQNLNHDAMYWYRQDPGQGLRLIYYSQIVNDFQKGDIAEGYSVSREKKESFPLTVTSAQKNPTAFYLCASSDRTGGYQPQHFGDGTRLSIL.

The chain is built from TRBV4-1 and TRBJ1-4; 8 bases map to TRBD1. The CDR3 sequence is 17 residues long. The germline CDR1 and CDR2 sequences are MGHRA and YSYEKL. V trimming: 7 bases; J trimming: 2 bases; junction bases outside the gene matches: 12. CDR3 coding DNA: TGCGCCAGCACCAGGGGGGGGACAGGCGTGACTAATGAAAAACTGTTTTTT. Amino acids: CASTRGGTGVTNEKLFF.

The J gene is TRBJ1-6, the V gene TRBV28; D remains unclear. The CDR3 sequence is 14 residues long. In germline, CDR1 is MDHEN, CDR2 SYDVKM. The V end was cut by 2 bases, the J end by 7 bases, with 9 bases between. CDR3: CASSLRPANSPLHF. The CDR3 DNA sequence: TGTGCCAGCAGTTTACGCCCCGCGAATTCACCCCTCCACTTT.

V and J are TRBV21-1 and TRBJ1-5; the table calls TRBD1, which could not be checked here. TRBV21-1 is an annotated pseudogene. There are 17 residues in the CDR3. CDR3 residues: CASSKGPGNYSNQPQHF. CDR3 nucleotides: TGTGCCAGCAGCAAAGGGCCAGGGAACTATAGCAATCAGCCCCAGCATTTT.

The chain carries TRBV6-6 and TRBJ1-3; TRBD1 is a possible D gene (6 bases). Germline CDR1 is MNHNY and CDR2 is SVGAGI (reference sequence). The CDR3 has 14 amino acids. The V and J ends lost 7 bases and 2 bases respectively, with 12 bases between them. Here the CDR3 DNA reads TGTGCCAGCAACCGACAGGTTACTGGAAACACCATATATTTT. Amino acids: CASNRQVTGNTIYF.

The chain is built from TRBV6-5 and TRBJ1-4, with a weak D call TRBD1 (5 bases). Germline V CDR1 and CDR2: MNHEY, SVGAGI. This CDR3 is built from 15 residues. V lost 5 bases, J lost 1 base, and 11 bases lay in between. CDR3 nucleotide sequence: TGTGCCAGCAGTCCCCCGGGGGGAACTAATGAAAAACTGTTTTTT. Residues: CASSPPGGTNEKLFF.

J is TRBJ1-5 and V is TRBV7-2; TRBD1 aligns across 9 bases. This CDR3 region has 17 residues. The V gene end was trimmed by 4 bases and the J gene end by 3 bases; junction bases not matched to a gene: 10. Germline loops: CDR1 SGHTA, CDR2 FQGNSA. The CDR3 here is CASSSRTGVGPNQPQHF. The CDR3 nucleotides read TGTGCCAGCAGCTCTCGGACAGGGGTAGGGCCCAATCAGCCCCAGCATTTT.

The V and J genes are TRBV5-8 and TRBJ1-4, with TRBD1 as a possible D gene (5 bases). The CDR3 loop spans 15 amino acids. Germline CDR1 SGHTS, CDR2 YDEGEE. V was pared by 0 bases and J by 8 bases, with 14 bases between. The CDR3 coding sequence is TGTGCCAGCAGCTTGGAGGGGAGGGCTGGGGAAAAACTGTTTTTT. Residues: CASSLEGRAGEKLFF.

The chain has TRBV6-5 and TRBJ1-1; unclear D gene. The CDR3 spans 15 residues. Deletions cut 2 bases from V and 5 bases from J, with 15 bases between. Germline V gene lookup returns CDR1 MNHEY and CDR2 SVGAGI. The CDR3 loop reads CASSYGPRGRTEAFF. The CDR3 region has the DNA TGTGCCAGCAGTTACGGCCCCCGAGGTCGGACTGAAGCTTTCTTT.

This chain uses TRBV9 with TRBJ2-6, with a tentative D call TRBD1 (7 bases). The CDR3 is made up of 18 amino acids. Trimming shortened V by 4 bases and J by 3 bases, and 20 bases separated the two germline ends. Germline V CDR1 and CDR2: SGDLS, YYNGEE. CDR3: CASSPPEGAVSGANVLTF. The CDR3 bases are TGTGCCAGCAGCCCCCCGGAGGGGGCAGTAAGTGGGGCCAACGTCCTGACTTTC.

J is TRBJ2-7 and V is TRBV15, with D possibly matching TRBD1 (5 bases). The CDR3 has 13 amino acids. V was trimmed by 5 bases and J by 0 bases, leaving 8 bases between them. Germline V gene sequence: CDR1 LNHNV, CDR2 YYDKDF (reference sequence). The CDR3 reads CATSPRDSYEQYF. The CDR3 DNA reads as TGTGCCACCAGCCCCAGGGACTCCTACGAGCAGTACTTC.

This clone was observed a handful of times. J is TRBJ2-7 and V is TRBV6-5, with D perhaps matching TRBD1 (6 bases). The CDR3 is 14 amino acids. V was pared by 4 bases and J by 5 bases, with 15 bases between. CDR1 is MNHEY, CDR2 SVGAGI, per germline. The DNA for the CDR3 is TGTGCCAGCAGTTTGAGGGGGATTTCAGACGAGCAGTACTTC. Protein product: CASSLRGISDEQYF.